The present T cell receptor beta chain was sequenced within a study of blood T cell repertoires in COVID-19. Turning to the study itself: Samples representing acute and convalescent COVID-19 were sourced from the United States, Italy and Spain. Sample material is recorded as cDNA or gDNA derived from T cells, B-cell-depleted T cells, or PBMCs.

Original processing methods: Counts of nucleated cells, estimated from reference gene primer amplification, were obtained. The method was immunoSEQ multiplex PCR; TCRdb's version includes in-frame clones alone and lacks a portion of them. V, J and clone size are those of that table, while D and trimming were read from the DNA. The table shows about 150,000 clones, with roughly 91% occurring only once. The V gene's germline CDR1 is MNHEY and CDR2 SVGAGI. V was clipped by 7 bases and J by 4 bases, with 16 bases between them. The CDR3 extends over 15 amino acids. The V gene is TRBV6-5, the J gene TRBJ1-4, with D tentatively TRBD1 (6 bases). This TCR was sampled from a man in his 60s with active or convalescent COVID-19. Sequencing was done on a sample of peripheral blood. CDR3 bases: TGTGCCAGCAATGGGGACAACAACTTTAATGAAAAACTGTTTTTT. It yields the protein CASNGDNNFNEKLFF.